The source of this TCR beta chain is a study of beta chain features in type 1 diabetes. Study-level findings and limits: Insertions at VDJ junctions were less frequent in type 1 diabetes patients. These patients also deleted more nucleotides at the same junctions. Sequencing the cDNA could make cells with high TCR expression show up more than they should. Shorter TCRB CDR3s, moderately but significantly so, were found in Type 1 diabetes patients in all four CD4+ subsets.

Cell sorting via CD45RO/CCR7/CD25/CD127/CD95/CD27 was performed to obtain CD4+ naive, central memory, regulatory and stem cell-like memory cells. Since all of the isolated RNA was reverse transcribed, expressed TCRB transcripts were what got sequenced. Reads from naive, central memory and regulatory T cell samples averaged around 3.6 million. Only in-frame clones appear in the TCRdb table, and some are missing; sequencing was by immunoSEQ multiplex PCR. The table has around 260,000 clones, roughly 22% seen once. Notes on this clone: No antigen is known for it.

The sequence came from a woman between 35 and 50 years old with type 1 diabetes. What was sequenced was naive CD4+ T cells from blood.

CDR3: CATSRETGTGEKLFF. In DNA, the CDR3 is TGTGCCACCAGCAGGGAAACCGGGACAGGGGAAAAACTGTTTTTT. This rearrangement joins TRBV15 to TRBJ1-4; TRBD1 matches at 9 bases. Germline CDR1 LNHNV, CDR2 YYDKDF (reference sequence). The CDR3 runs to 15 residues. V lost 3 bases, J lost 8 bases, and 7 bases stayed unmatched.